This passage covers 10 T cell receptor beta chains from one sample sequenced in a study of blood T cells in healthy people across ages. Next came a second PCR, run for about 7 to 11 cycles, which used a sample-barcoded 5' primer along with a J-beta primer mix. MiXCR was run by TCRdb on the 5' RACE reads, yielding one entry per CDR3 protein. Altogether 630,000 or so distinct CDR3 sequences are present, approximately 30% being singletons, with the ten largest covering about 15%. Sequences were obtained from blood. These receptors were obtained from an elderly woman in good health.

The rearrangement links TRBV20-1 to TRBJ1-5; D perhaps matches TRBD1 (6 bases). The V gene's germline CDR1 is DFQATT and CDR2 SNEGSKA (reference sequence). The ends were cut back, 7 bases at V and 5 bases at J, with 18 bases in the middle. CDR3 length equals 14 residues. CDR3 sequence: CSVPYGGAYQPQHF. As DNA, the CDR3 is TGCAGTGTCCCCTATGGGGGCGCTTATCAGCCCCAGCATTTT.

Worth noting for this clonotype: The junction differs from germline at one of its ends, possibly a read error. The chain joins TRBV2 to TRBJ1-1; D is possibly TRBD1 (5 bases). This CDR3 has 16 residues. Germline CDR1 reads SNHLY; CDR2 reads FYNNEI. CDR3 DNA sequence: TGTGCCAGCCTCCCTCGGTTTAGGGGTTCAGGAACTGGAGCTTTCTTT. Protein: CASLPRFRGSGTGAFF.

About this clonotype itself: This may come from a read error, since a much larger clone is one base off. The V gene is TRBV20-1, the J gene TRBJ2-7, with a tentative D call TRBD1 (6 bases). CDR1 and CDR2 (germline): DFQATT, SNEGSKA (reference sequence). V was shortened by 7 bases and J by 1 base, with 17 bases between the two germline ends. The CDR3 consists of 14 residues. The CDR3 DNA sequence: TGCAGTGTGCCCAGGGGTGGTGGATCCTACGAGCAGTACTTC. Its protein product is CSVPRGGGSYEQYF.

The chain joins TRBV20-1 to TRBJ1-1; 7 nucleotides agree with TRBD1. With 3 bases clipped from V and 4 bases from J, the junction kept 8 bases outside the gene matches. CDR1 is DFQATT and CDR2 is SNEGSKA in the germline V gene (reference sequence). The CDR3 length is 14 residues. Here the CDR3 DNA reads TGCAGTGCTAGGGTTGGGGCAGGGGGCACTGAAGCTTTCTTT. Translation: CSARVGAGGTEAFF.

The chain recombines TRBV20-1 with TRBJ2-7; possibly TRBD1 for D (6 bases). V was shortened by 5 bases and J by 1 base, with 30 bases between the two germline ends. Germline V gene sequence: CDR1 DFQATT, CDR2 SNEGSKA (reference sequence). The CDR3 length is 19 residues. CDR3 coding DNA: TGCAGTGCTGGCCAATTAAAGGTGACAGGATATGAGGATTCCTACGAGCAGTACTTC. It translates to CSAGQLKVTGYEDSYEQYF.

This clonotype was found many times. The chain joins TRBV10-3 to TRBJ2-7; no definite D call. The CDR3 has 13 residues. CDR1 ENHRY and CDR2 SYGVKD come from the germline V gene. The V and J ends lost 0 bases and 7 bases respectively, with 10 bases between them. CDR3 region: CAISESTVEEQYF. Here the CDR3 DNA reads TGTGCCATCAGTGAGTCGACGGTGGAAGAGCAGTACTTC.

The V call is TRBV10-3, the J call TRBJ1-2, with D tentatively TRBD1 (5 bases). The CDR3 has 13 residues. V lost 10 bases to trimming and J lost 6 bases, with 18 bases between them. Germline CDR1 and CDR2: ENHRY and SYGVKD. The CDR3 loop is CATRVGGIDGYTF. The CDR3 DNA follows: TGTGCCACCAGAGTTGGGGGTATTGATGGCTACACCTTC.

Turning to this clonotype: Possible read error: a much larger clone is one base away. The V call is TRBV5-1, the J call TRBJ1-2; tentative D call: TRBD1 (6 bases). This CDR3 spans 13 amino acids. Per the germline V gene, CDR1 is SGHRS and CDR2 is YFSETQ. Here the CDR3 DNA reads TGCGCCAGCAGCTCGGGGGGCATTTATGGCTGCACCTTC. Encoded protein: CASSSGGIYGCTF.

Here the CDR3 DNA reads TGCAGCGTTGGGACTAGCGCCTACGAGCAGTACTTC. Residues: CSVGTSAYEQYF. V usage is TRBV29-1 and J usage is TRBJ2-7; TRBD2 agrees at 9 bases. The ends lost 4 bases at V and 2 bases at J; junction bases unmatched: 0. The germline gives CDR1 SQVTM, CDR2 ANQGSEA. The CDR3 is made up of 12 amino acids.

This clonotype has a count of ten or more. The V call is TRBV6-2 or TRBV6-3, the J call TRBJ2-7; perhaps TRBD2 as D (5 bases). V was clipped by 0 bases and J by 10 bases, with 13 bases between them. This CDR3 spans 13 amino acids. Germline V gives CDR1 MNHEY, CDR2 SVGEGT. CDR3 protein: CASSYSPGVSQYF. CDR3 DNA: TGTGCCAGCAGTTACTCGCCCGGGGTTTCTCAGTACTTC.